This record looks at one TCR beta chain sequence and its context. TCRdb's table, derived via immunoSEQ multiplex PCR, lists solely in-frame clones and lacks some. This sample carries 65,000 to 85,000 clones, 94% of them seen once, and the ten largest clones take more than 0.85%. This entry comes from a study of T cell changes during pregnancy in multiple sclerosis. V was clipped by 0 bases and J by 2 bases, with 11 bases between them. Germline V gene sequence: CDR1 LNHNV, CDR2 YYDKDF (reference sequence). The CDR3 covers 15 residues. The chain recombines TRBV15 with TRBJ2-7, with D perhaps TRBD1 (6 bases). The specimen comprised peripheral blood, sampled in the second trimester of pregnancy. The clonotype was recovered from a female donor in good health, enrolled as a control in a pregnancy study. Here the CDR3 DNA reads TGTGCCACCAGCAGAGATGCAGGGGTGGCCTACGAGCAGTACTTC. It is translated as CATSRDAGVAYEQYF.